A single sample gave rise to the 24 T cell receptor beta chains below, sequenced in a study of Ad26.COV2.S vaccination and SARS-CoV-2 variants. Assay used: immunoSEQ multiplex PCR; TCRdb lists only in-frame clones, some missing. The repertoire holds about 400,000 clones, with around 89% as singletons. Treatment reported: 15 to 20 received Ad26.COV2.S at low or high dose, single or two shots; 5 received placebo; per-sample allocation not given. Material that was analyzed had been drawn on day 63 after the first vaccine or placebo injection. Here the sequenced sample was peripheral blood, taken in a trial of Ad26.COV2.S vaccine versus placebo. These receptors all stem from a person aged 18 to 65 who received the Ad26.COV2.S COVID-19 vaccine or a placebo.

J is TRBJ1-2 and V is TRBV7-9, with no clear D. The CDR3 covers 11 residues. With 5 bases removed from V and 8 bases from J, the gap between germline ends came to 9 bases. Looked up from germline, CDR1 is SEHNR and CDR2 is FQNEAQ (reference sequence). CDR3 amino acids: CASSVSWGYTF. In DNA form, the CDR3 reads TGTGCCAGCAGCGTTTCTTGGGGCTACACCTTC. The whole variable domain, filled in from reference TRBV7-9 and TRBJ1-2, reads DTGVSQNPRHKITKRGQNVTFRCDPISEHNRLYWYRQTLGQGPEFLTYFQNEAQLEKSRLLSDRFSAERPKGSFSTLEIQRTEQGDSAMYLCASSVSWGYTFGSGTRLTVV.

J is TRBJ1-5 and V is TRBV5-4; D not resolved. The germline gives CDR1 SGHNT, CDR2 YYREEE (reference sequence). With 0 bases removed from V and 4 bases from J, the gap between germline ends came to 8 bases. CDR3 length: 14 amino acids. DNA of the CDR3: TGTGCCAGCAGCTTGGACCAAGGTAATCAGCCCCAGCATTTT. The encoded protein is CASSLDQGNQPQHF.

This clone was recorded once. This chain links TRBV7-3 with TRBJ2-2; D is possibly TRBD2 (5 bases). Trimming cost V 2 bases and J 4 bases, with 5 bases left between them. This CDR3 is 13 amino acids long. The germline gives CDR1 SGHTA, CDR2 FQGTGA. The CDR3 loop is CASSLGSTGELFF. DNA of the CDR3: TGTGCCAGCAGCTTAGGGAGCACCGGGGAGCTGTTTTTT.

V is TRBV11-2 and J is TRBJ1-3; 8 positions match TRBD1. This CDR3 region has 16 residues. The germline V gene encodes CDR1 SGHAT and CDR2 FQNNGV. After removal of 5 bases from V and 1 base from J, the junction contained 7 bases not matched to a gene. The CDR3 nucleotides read TGTGCCAGCAGCCGCGGGACAGGCACTTCTGGAAACACCATATATTTT. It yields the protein CASSRGTGTSGNTIYF.

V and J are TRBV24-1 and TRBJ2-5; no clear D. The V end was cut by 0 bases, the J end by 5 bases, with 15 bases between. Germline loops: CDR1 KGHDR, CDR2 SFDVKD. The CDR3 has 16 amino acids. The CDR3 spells CATSDLLDGLGETQYF. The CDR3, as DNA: TGTGCCACCAGTGATTTGCTCGACGGCCTGGGGGAGACCCAGTACTTC.

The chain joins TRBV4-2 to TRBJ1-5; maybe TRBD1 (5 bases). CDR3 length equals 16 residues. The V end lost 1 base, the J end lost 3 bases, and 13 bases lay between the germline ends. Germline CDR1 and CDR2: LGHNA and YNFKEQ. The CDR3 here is CASSQVLQGLNQPQHF. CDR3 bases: TGTGCCAGCAGCCAAGTCCTCCAGGGCCTCAATCAGCCCCAGCATTTT.

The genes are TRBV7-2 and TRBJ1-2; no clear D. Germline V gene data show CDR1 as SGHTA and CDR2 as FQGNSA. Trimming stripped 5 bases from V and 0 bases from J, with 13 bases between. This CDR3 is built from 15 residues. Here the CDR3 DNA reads TGTGCCAGCAGCCACCCTACCAGGACTAACTATGGCTACACCTTC. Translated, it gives CASSHPTRTNYGYTF.

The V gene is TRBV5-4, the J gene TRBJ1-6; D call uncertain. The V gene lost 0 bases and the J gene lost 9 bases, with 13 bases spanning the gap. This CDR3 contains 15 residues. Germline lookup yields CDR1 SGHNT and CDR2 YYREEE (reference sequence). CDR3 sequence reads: CASSLVDIVASPLHF. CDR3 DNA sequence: TGTGCCAGCAGCTTGGTAGACATTGTAGCTTCACCCCTCCACTTT.

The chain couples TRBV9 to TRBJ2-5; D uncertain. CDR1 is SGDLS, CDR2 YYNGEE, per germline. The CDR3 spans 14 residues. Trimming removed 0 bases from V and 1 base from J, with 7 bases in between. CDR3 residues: CASSVAGSQETQYF. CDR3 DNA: TGTGCCAGCAGCGTAGCCGGCAGCCAAGAGACCCAGTACTTC.

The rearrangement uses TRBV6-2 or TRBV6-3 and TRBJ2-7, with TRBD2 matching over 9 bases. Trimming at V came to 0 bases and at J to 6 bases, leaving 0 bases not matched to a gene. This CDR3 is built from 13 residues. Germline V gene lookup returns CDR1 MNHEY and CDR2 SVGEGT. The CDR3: CASSYSSGGEQYF. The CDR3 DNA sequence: TGTGCCAGCAGTTACTCTAGCGGGGGCGAGCAGTACTTC.

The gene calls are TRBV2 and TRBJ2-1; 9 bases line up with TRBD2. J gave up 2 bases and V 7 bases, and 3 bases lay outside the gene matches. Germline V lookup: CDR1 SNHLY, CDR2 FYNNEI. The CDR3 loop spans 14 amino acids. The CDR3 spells CASKGGGAYNEQFF. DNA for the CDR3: TGTGCCAGCAAGGGCGGGGGGGCCTACAATGAGCAGTTCTTC. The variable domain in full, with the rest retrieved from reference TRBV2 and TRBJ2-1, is EPEVTQTPSHQVTQMGQEVILRCVPISNHLYFYWYRQILGQKVEFLVSFYNNEISEKSEIFDDQFSVERPDGSNFTLKIRSTKLEDSAMYFCASKGGGAYNEQFFGPGTRLTVL.

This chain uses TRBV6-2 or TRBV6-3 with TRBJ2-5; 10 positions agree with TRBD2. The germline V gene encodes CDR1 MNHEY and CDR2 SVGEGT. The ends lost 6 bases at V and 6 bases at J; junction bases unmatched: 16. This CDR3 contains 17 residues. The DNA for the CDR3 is TGTGCCAGCAGCCCCTTGGAGCGGGGGGGAAGATTAAAGACCCAGTACTTC. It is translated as CASSPLERGGRLKTQYF.

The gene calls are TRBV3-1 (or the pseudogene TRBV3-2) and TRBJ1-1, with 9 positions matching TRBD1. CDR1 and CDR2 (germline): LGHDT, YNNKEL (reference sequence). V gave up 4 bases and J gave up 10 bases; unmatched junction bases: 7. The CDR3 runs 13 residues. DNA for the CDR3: TGTGCCAGCAGCCGGGGACAGGGAAATATAGCTTTCTTT. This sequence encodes CASSRGQGNIAFF.

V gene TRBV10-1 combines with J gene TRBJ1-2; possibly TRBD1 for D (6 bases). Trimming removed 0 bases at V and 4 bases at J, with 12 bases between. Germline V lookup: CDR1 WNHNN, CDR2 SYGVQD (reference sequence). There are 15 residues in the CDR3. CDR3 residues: CASSESSDRTYGYTF. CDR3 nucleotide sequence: TGCGCCAGCAGTGAGTCGTCGGACAGAACCTATGGCTACACCTTC.

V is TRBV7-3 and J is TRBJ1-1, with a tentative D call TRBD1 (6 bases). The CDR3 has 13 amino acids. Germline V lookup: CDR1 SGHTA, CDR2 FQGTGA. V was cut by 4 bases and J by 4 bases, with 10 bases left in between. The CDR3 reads CASSSTGITEAFF. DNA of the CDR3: TGTGCCAGCAGCTCGACAGGAATCACTGAAGCTTTCTTT.

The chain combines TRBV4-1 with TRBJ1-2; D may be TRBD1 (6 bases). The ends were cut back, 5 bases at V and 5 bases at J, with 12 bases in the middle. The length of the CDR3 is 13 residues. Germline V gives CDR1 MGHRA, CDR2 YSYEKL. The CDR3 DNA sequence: TGCGCCAGCAGCGAGGGGGGACAATATGGCTACACCTTC. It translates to CASSEGGQYGYTF.

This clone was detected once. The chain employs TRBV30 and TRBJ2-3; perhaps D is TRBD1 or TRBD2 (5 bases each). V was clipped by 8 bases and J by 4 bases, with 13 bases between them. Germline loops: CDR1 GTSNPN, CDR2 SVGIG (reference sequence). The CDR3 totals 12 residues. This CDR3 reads CAGMRGADTQYF. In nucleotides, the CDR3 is TGTGCCGGGATGAGGGGTGCAGATACGCAGTATTTT.

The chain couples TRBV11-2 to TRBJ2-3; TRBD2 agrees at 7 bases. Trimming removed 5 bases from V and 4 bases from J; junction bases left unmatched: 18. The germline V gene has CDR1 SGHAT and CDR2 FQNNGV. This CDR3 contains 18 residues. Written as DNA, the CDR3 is TGTGCCAGCAGCCAATGGGGGGGGACTTCCCAGAGGGCAGATACGCAGTATTTT. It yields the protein CASSQWGGTSQRADTQYF.

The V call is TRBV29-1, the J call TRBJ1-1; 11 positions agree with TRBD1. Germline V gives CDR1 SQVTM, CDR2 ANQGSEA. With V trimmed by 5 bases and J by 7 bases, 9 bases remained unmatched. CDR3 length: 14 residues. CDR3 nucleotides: TGCAGCGTTCGGACAGGGGGCGTTCGAAATGAAGCTTTCTTT. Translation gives CSVRTGGVRNEAFF.

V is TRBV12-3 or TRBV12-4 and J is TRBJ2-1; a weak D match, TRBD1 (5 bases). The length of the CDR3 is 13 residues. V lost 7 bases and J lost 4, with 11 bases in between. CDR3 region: CASMAGSYNEQFF. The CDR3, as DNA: TGTGCCAGCATGGCAGGGTCGTACAATGAGCAGTTCTTC.

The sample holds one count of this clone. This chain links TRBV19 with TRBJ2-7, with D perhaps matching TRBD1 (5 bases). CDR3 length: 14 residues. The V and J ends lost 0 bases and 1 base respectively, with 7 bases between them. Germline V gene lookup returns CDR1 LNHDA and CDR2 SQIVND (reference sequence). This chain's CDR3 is CASSIEKGSYEQYF. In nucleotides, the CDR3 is TGTGCCAGTAGTATAGAGAAGGGGTCCTACGAGCAGTACTTC.

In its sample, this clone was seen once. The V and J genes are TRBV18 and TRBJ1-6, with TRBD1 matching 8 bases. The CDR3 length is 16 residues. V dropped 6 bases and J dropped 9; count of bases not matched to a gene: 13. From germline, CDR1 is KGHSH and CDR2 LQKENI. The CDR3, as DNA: TGTGCCAGCTCGCTCTCCGGCGGACAGGGTACTTCACCCCTCCACTTT. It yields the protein CASSLSGGQGTSPLHF.

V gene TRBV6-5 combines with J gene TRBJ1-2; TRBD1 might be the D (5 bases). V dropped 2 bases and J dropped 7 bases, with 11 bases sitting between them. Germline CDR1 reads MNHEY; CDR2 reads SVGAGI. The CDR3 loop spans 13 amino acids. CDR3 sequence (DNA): TGTGCCAGCAGTTACAGGGGTAGGGTTGGCTACACCTTC. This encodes CASSYRGRVGYTF.

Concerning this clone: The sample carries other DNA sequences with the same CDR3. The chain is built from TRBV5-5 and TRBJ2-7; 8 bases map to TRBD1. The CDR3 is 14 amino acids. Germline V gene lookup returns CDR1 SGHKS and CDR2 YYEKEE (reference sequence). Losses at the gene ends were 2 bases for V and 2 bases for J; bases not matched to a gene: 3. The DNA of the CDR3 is TGTGCCAGCAGCTTAGGACAGGGACCCTACGAGCAGTACTTC. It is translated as CASSLGQGPYEQYF.